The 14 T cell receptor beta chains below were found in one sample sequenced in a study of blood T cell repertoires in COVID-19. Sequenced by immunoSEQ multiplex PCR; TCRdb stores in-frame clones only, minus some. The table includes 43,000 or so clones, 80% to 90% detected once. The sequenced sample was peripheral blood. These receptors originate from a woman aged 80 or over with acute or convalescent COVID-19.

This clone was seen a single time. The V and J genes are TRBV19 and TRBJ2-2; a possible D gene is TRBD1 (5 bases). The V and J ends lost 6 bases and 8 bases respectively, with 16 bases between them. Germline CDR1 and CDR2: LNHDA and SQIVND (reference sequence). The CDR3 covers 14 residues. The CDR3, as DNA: TGTGCCAGTAGCCCCGACAGAACCAGGGGGGAGCTGTTTTTT. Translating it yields CASSPDRTRGELFF.

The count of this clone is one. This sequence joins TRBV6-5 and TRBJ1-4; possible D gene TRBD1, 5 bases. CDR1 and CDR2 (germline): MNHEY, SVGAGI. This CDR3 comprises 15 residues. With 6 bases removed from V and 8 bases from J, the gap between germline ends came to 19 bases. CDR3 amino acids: CASSLLGQRGEKLFF. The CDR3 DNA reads TGTGCCAGCAGCCTCCTGGGGCAGAGAGGCGAAAAACTGTTTTTT.

The CDR3: CASSPGTSGATWEQFF. The CDR3, as DNA: TGTGCCAGCAGCCCCGGGACTAGCGGGGCAACGTGGGAGCAGTTCTTC. The chain has TRBV5-4 and TRBJ2-1; 13 bases are a match to TRBD2. With V trimmed by 4 bases and J by 10 bases, 11 bases remained unmatched. Germline lookup yields CDR1 SGHNT and CDR2 YYREEE (reference sequence). The CDR3 consists of 16 residues.

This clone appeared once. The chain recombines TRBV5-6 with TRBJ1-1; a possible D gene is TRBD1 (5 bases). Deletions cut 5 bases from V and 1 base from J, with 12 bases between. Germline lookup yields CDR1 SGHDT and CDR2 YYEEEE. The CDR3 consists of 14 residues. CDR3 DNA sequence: TGTGCCAGCAGTTTTGACAGAAAGAACACTGAAGCTTTCTTT. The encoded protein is CASSFDRKNTEAFF.

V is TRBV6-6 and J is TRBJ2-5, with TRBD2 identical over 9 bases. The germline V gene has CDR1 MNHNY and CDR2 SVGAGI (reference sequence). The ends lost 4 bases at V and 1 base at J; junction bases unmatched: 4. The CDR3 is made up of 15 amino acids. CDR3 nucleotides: TGTGCCAGCAGTTTGCTGACTAGCGGCCAAGAGACCCAGTACTTC. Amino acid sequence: CASSLLTSGQETQYF.

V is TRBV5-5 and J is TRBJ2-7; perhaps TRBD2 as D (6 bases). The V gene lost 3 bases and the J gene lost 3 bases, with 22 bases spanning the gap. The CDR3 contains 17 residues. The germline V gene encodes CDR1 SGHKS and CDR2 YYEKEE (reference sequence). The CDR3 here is CASSSLGGPPGLYEQYF. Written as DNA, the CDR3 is TGTGCCAGCAGCTCCCTAGGAGGGCCTCCGGGGCTCTACGAGCAGTACTTC.

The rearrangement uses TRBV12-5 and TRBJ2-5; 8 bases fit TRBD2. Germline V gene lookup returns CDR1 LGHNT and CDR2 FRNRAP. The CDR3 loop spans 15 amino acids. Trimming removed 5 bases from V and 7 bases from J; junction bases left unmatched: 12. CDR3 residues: CASGPAGGLRGTQYF. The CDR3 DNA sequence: TGTGCTAGTGGTCCCGCGGGGGGATTAAGGGGGACCCAGTACTTC. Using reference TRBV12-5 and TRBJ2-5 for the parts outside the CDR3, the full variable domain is DARVTQTPRHKVTEMGQEVTMRCQPILGHNTVFWYRQTMMQGLELLAYFRNRAPLDDSGMPKDRFSAEMPDATLATLKIQPSEPRDSAVYFCASGPAGGLRGTQYFGPGTRLLVL.

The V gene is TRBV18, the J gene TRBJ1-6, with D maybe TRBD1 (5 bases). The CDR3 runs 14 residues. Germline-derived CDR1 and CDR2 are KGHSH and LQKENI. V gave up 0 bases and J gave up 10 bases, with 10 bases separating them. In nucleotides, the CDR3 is TGTGCCAGCTCACCACCGGGGGGAAGCTCACCCCTCCACTTT. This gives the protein CASSPPGGSSPLHF.

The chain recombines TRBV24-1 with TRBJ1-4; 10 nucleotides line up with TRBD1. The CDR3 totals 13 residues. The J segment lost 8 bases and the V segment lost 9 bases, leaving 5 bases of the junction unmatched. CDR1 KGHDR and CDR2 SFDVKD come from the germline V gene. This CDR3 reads CATEGQGWEKLFF. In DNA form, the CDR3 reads TGTGCCACCGAGGGACAGGGGTGGGAAAAACTGTTTTTT.

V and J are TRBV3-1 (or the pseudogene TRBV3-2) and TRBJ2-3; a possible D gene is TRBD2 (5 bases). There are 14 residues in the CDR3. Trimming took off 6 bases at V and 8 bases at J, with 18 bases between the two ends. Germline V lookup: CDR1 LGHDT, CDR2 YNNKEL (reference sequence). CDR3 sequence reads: CASSRTSTLGTQYF. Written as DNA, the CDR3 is TGTGCCAGCAGTAGGACTTCTACTCTTGGTACGCAGTATTTT.

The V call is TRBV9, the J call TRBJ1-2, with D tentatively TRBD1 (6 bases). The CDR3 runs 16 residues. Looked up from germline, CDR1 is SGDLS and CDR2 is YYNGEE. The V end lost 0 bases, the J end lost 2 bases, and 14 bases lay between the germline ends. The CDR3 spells CASSVGGDTNNYGYTF. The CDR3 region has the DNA TGTGCCAGCAGCGTAGGAGGGGACACTAACAACTATGGCTACACCTTC.

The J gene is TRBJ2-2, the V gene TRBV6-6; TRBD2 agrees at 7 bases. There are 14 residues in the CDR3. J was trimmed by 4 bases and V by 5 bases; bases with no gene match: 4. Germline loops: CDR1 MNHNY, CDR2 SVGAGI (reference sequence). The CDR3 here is CASSQPGGTGELFF. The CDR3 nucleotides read TGTGCCAGCAGTCAACCGGGGGGCACCGGGGAGCTGTTTTTT.

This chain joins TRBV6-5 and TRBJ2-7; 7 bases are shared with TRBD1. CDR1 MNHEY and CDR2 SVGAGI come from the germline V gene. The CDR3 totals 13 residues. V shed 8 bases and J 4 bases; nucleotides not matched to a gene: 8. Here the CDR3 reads CASRDSLVYEQYF. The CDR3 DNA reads TGTGCCAGCCGGGACAGCTTAGTTTACGAGCAGTACTTC.

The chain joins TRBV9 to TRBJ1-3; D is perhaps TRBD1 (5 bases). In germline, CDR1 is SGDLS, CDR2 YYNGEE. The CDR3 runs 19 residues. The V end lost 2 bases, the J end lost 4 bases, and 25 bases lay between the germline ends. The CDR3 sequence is CASSVPGILQERSGNTIYF. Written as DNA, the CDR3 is TGTGCCAGCAGCGTTCCAGGGATTTTACAAGAGAGGTCGGGAAACACCATATATTTT.